These 9 T cell receptor beta chains were all obtained from the same sample, sequenced in a study of monozygotic twins with inflammatory bowel disease. For each CDR3 protein, TCRdb gives one entry from its re-call of the 5' RACE reads, without DNA. With about 350,000 distinct CDR3 sequences in the sample, the ten largest clones hold around 2%. What was sequenced was blood. These receptor sequences come from a human donor with ulcerative colitis or Crohn's disease, or a healthy co-twin of an affected twin (not recorded which).

The chain joins TRBV6-2 or TRBV6-3 to TRBJ2-1; the TRBD1 assignment by TCRdb is unverifiable without DNA. The CDR3 sequence is 13 residues long. CDR1 is MNHEY and CDR2 is SVGEGT in the germline V gene. The chain's CDR3 is CASSRGPPNEQFF.

The rearrangement links TRBV28 to TRBJ1-2; the TRBD1 assignment by TCRdb is unverifiable without DNA. The CDR3 length is 15 residues. Germline CDR1 MDHEN, CDR2 SYDVKM. The CDR3: CASSTDRGPNYGYTF.

The rearrangement joins TRBV6-5 to TRBJ2-7. The CDR3 runs to 15 residues. The V gene's germline CDR1 is MNHEY and CDR2 SVGAGI. CDR3 sequence: CASSCSQGSTYEQYF.

The chain couples TRBV20-1 to TRBJ2-7; TCRdb's D call, TRBD2, is unchecked because there is no DNA. The CDR3 is 16 residues long. Per germline, CDR1 DFQATT and CDR2 SNEGSKA (reference sequence). CDR3 loop: CSAMTHGSGPTYEQYF.

This rearrangement joins TRBV5-1 to TRBJ1-1; the D call from TCRdb, TRBD1, cannot be confirmed without DNA. The CDR3 length is 13 residues. Germline lookup yields CDR1 SGHRS and CDR2 YFSETQ. CDR3 region: CAGRTEPNTEAFF.

The chain links TRBV5-1 to TRBJ1-3; without DNA, the TCRdb call of TRBD1 cannot be checked. The germline CDR1 and CDR2 sequences are SGHRS and YFSETQ. The CDR3 spans 19 residues. The CDR3 region is CASSLASGGGSSAGNTIYF.

The genes are TRBV2 and TRBJ2-1. This CDR3 is 14 amino acids long. The germline V gene encodes CDR1 SNHLY and CDR2 FYNNEI. The CDR3: CASGEGRTINEQFF.

This sequence joins TRBV4-3 and TRBJ2-7. This CDR3 comprises 13 residues. Germline V gene lookup returns CDR1 LGHNA and CDR2 YSLEER. Here the CDR3 reads CASSPKIGLEQYF.

This chain joins TRBV20-1 and TRBJ2-1; TCRdb's D call of TRBD1 is untestable without DNA. The CDR3 runs 15 residues. Germline CDR1 DFQATT, CDR2 SNEGSKA (reference sequence). CDR3 sequence reads: CSATSGFHSYNEQFF.